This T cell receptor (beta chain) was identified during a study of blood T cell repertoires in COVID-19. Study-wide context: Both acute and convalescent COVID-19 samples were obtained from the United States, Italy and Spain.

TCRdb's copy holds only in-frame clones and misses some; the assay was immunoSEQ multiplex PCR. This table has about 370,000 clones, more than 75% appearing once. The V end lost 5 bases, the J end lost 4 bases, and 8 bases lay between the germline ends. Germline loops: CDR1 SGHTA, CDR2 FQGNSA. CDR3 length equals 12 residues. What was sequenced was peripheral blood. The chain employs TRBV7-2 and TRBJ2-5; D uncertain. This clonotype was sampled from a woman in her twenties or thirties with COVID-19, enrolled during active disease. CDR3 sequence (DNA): TGTGCCAGCAGCCCGAACGGAGAGACCCAGTACTTC. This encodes CASSPNGETQYF.